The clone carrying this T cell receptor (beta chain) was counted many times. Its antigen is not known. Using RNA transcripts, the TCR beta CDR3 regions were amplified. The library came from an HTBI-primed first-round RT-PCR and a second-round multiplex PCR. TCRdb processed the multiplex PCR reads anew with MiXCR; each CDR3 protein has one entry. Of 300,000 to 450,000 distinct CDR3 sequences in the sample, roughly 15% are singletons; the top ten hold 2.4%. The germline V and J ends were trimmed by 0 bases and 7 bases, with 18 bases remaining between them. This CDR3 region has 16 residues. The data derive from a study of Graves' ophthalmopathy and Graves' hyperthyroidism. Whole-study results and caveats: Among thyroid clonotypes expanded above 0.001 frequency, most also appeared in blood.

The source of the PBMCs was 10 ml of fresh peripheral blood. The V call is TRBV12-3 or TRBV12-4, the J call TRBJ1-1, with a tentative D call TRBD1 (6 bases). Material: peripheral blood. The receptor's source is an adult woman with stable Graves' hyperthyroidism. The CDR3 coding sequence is TGTGCCAGCAGTTTAGCGGATTGGGTCATCAGGGGTGAAGCTTTCTTT. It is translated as CASSLADWVIRGEAFF.